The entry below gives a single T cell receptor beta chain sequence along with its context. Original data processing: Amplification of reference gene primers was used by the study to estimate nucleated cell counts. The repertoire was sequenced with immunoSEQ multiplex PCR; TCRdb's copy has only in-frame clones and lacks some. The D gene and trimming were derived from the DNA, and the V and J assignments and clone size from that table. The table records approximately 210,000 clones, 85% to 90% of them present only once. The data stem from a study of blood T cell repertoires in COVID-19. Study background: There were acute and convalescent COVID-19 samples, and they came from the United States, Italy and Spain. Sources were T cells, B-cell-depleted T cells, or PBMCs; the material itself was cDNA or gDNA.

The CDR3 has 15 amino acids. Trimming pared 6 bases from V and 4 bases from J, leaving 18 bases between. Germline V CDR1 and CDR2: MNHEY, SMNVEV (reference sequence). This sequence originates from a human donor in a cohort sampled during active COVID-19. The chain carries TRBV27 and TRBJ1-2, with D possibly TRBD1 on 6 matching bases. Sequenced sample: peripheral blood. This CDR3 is CASRRPLGAGYGYTF. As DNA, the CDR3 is TGTGCCAGCAGACGACCCCTGGGGGCGGGCTATGGCTACACCTTC.